Following are 21 T cell receptor beta chains from one sample sequenced in a study of OX40 agonist ivuxolimab in advanced cancers. Clones were read by immunoSEQ multiplex PCR, and TCRdb kept only the in-frame ones, dropping some. Of around 100,000 clones listed, more than 85% are singletons. The sample in question was CD4+ or CD8+ T cells sorted from blood, obtained in a trial of the OX40 agonist ivuxolimab. All receptors come from an adult with an advanced solid tumor such as melanoma, head and neck, liver or kidney cancer.

This chain uses TRBV4-3 with TRBJ2-7, with no clear D. This CDR3 is 15 amino acids long. V dropped 0 bases and J dropped 2 bases, with 11 bases sitting between them. Germline CDR1 is LGHNA and CDR2 is YSLEER. The chain's CDR3 is CASSQESSVAYEQYF. CDR3 nucleotide sequence: TGCGCCAGCAGCCAAGAATCAAGCGTAGCCTACGAGCAGTACTTC.

This chain links TRBV5-1 with TRBJ1-4; tentatively, D is TRBD1 (6 bases). Trimming took 3 bases from V and 6 from J, leaving 15 bases between them. Germline values: CDR1 SGHRS, CDR2 YFSETQ. The CDR3 has 15 residues. The CDR3 nucleotides read TGCGCCAGCAGCTGGGGGACGAGGGGGGATGAAAAACTGTTTTTT. Encoded protein: CASSWGTRGDEKLFF.

This CDR3 is CASRPDRVFTGELFF. In nucleotides, the CDR3 is TGTGCCAGCAGGCCGGACAGGGTATTCACCGGGGAGCTGTTTTTT. The gene calls are TRBV6-1 and TRBJ2-2; 8 bases fit TRBD1. This CDR3 is built from 15 residues. J gave up 4 bases and V 6 bases, and 7 bases lay outside the gene matches. CDR1 and CDR2 from the germline V gene are MNHNS and SASEGT.

The V gene is TRBV21-1, the J gene TRBJ2-1; the listed D gene, TRBD2, was not tested against the DNA. TRBV21-1 is a pseudogene. This CDR3 is built from 17 residues. Here the CDR3 reads CASSKAPGGRAVWEQFF. The DNA of the CDR3 is TGTGCCAGCAGCAAAGCACCAGGAGGGAGGGCCGTCTGGGAGCAGTTCTTC.

This clone was counted a single time. The rearrangement joins TRBV7-2 to TRBJ1-1, with 8 bases that match TRBD1. The J segment lost 5 bases and the V segment lost 5 bases, leaving 10 bases of the junction unmatched. Germline assignment: CDR1 SGHTA and CDR2 FQGNSA. CDR3 length equals 15 residues. CDR3 in DNA: TGTGCCAGCAGCCCGGACAGGGCGGTGCAAACTGAAGCTTTCTTT. Protein: CASSPDRAVQTEAFF.

The chain carries TRBV15 and TRBJ1-3; D is unclear. V was trimmed by 0 bases and J by 0 bases, leaving 6 bases between them. Looked up from germline, CDR1 is LNHNV and CDR2 is YYDKDF (reference sequence). This CDR3 contains 15 residues. CDR3 DNA sequence: TGTGCCACCAGCAGAGATGTAAGCTCTGGAAACACCATATATTTT. Its protein product is CATSRDVSSGNTIYF. Together with reference TRBV15 and TRBJ1-3, the CDR3 gives the full variable domain: DAMVIQNPRYQVTQFGKPVTLSCSQTLNHNVMYWYQQKSSQAPKLLFHYYDKDFNNEADTPDNFQSRRPNTSFCFLDIRSPGLGDTAMYLCATSRDVSSGNTIYFGEGSWLTVV.

This chain links TRBV28 with TRBJ2-3; D gene uncertain. This CDR3 is built from 13 residues. Germline V CDR1 and CDR2: MDHEN, SYDVKM. V gave up 4 bases and J gave up 4 bases, with 9 bases separating them. The CDR3 here is CASSSPPADTQYF. The CDR3 bases are TGTGCCAGCAGTTCCCCCCCGGCAGATACGCAGTATTTT.

The V call is TRBV9, the J call TRBJ2-5; D unresolved. V was clipped by 0 bases and J by 0 bases, with 0 bases between them. The CDR3 runs to 12 residues. Germline assignment: CDR1 SGDLS and CDR2 YYNGEE. The CDR3 loop reads CASSVDQETQYF. CDR3 nucleotides: TGTGCCAGCAGCGTAGACCAAGAGACCCAGTACTTC.

The CDR3 sequence is CASSSLGGSSYNEQFF. Written as DNA, the CDR3 is TGTGCCAGCAGTTCTCTGGGGGGTAGCTCCTACAATGAGCAGTTCTTC. The V call is TRBV28, the J call TRBJ2-1, with D possibly matching TRBD2 (6 bases). With 4 bases removed from V and 0 bases from J, the gap between germline ends came to 13 bases. This CDR3 has 16 residues. The germline V gene has CDR1 MDHEN and CDR2 SYDVKM.

The rearrangement links TRBV7-3 to TRBJ1-1; the match to TRBD1 covers 11 bases. V gave up 3 bases and J gave up 5 bases; unmatched junction bases: 5. This CDR3 is built from 15 residues. Germline V gene data show CDR1 as SGHTA and CDR2 as FQGTGA. The CDR3 here is CASSFPGQGETEAFF. CDR3 bases: TGTGCCAGCAGCTTTCCGGGACAGGGGGAAACTGAAGCTTTCTTT.

The V call is TRBV7-3, the J call TRBJ2-2, with 7 positions matching TRBD2. Germline loops: CDR1 SGHTA, CDR2 FQGTGA. The CDR3 covers 18 residues. V was clipped by 5 bases and J by 5 bases; unmatched bases: 17. CDR3 coding DNA: TGTGCCAGCAGCCCTTCCCCGGGACTAAGTTTTATTACCGGGGAGCTGTTTTTT. Protein product: CASSPSPGLSFITGELFF.

This chain links TRBV6-1 with TRBJ1-1; 7 bases match TRBD1. V lost 4 bases to trimming and J lost 1 base; unmatched junction nucleotides: 6. CDR3 length: 15 amino acids. Looked up from germline, CDR1 is MNHNS and CDR2 is SASEGT. CDR3 region: CASSGLGQSNTEAFF. CDR3 nucleotide sequence: TGTGCCAGCAGTGGATTGGGACAGTCGAACACTGAAGCTTTCTTT.

V usage is TRBV21-1 and J usage is TRBJ2-1; TRBD1, as called in the table, went unchecked against the DNA. TRBV21-1 is reported as a pseudogene. The CDR3 is made up of 16 amino acids. The CDR3 DNA follows: TGTGCCAGCAGCAAAGGGCCGAGGGGGCGCGGCGGGAAGCAGTTCTTC. Translated, it gives CASSKGPRGRGGKQFF.

V and J are TRBV18 and TRBJ1-3, with 8 nucleotides matching TRBD1. Germline V gene lookup returns CDR1 KGHSH and CDR2 LQKENI. The ends lost 1 base at V and 0 bases at J; junction bases unmatched: 11. The CDR3 runs to 19 residues. The CDR3 loop reads CASSPQRAMTGVSGNTIYF. CDR3 bases: TGTGCCAGCTCACCACAAAGGGCGATGACAGGGGTCTCTGGAAACACCATATATTTT.

The J gene is TRBJ2-5, the V gene TRBV6-1; 7 bases are a match to TRBD1. CDR1 and CDR2 (germline): MNHNS, SASEGT. The CDR3 runs 15 residues. The V and J ends lost 3 bases and 2 bases, in that order; junction bases with no gene match: 6. The CDR3 loop reads CASSESPGQQETQYF. For the CDR3, the DNA is TGTGCCAGCAGTGAGAGTCCGGGACAGCAAGAGACCCAGTACTTC.

This clone has more than one count but fewer than ten. V usage is TRBV5-4 and J usage is TRBJ2-1; 12 bases are shared with TRBD2. J gave up 2 bases and V 5 bases, and 5 bases lay outside the gene matches. CDR3 length: 16 residues. The germline gives CDR1 SGHNT, CDR2 YYREEE (reference sequence). In DNA form, the CDR3 reads TGTGCCAGCAGGGATGGACTAGCGGGGACCTACAATGAGCAGTTCTTC. Residues: CASRDGLAGTYNEQFF.

The rearrangement links TRBV10-3 to TRBJ1-1; 9 bases are shared with TRBD1. Germline CDR1 ENHRY, CDR2 SYGVKD. V dropped 4 bases and J dropped 4; count of bases not matched to a gene: 4. The CDR3 runs 14 residues. The CDR3 coding sequence is TGTGCCATCAGTGGCACAGGGGGCAGCACTGAAGCTTTCTTT. Its protein product is CAISGTGGSTEAFF.

This chain connects TRBV19 to TRBJ1-5; weak D call: TRBD1 (6 bases). Germline V gene sequence: CDR1 LNHDA, CDR2 SQIVND (reference sequence). Trimming left V 6 bases short and J 2 bases short, with 29 bases between. CDR3 length: 20 amino acids. CDR3 sequence (DNA): TGTGCCAGTAGATCGCTCCCGCCCCCACCTGCGGGGGGCCGCAATCAGCCCCAGCATTTT. This translates into CASRSLPPPPAGGRNQPQHF.

The chain carries TRBV7-2 and TRBJ1-5, with D tentatively TRBD1 (5 bases). V lost 1 base to trimming and J lost 8 bases, with 15 bases between them. This CDR3 has 15 residues. From germline, CDR1 is SGHTA and CDR2 FQGNSA. CDR3 DNA: TGTGCCAGCAGCTTAGTGGGCAGGGCCTCCGAGCCCCAGCATTTT. Translation gives CASSLVGRASEPQHF.

About this clone itself: Different DNA sequences within this sample yield the same CDR3. The genes are TRBV18 and TRBJ1-4; 8 bases line up with TRBD1. Germline V gives CDR1 KGHSH, CDR2 LQKENI. The CDR3 spans 20 residues. V gave up 3 bases and J gave up 3 bases; unmatched junction bases: 18. The CDR3 DNA is TGTGCCAGCTCACCCGACGTACTACAGGGGGGTGGCGCGGCTAATGAAAAACTGTTTTTT. Protein product: CASSPDVLQGGGAANEKLFF.

The genes are TRBV19 and TRBJ1-4; D not resolved. V lost 9 bases, J lost 4 bases, and 12 bases lay in between. There are 13 residues in the CDR3. Germline V gene sequence: CDR1 LNHDA, CDR2 SQIVND (reference sequence). The CDR3 loop is CASRTAGNEKLFF. DNA of the CDR3: TGTGCCAGCCGGACGGCTGGTAATGAAAAACTGTTTTTT. The whole variable domain, remainder taken from reference TRBV19 and TRBJ1-4, is DGGITQSPKYLFRKEGQNVTLSCEQNLNHDAMYWYRQDPGQGLRLIYYSQIVNDFQKGDIAEGYSVSREKKESFPLTVTSAQKNPTAFYLCASRTAGNEKLFFGSGTQLSVL.